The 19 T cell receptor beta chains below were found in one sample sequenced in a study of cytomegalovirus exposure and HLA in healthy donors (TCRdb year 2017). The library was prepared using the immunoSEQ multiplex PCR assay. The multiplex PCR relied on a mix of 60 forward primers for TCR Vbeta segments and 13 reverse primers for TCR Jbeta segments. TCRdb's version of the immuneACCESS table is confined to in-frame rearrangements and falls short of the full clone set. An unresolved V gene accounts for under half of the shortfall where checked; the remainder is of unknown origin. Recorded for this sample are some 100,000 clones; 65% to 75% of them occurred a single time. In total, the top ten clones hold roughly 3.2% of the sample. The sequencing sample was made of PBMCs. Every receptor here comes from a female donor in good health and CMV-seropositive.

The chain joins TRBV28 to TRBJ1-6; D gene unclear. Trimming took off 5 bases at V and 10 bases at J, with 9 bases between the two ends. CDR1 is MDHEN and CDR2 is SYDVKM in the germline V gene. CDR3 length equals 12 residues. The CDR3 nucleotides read TGTGCCAGCAGTCCGTACAGCTCACCCCTCCACTTT. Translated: CASSPYSSPLHF.

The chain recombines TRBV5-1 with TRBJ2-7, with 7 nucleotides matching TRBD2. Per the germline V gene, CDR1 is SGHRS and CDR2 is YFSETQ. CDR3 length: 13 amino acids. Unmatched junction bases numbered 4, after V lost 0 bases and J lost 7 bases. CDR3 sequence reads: CASSLERGGEQYF. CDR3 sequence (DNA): TGCGCCAGCAGCTTGGAACGCGGGGGAGAGCAGTACTTC. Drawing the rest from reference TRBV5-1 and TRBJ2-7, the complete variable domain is KAGVTQTPRYLIKTRGQQVTLSCSPISGHRSVSWYQQTPGQGLQFLFEYFSETQRNKGNFPGRFSGRQFSNSRSEMNVSTLELGDSALYLCASSLERGGEQYFGPGTRLTVT.

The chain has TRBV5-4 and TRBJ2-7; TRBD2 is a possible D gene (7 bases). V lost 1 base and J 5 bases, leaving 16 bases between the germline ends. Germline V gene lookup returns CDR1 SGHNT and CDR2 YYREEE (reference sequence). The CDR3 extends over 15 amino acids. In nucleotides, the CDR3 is TGTGCCAGCAGCTTGTCGGCGGGGGCTCCCCACGAGCAGTACTTC. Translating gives CASSLSAGAPHEQYF.

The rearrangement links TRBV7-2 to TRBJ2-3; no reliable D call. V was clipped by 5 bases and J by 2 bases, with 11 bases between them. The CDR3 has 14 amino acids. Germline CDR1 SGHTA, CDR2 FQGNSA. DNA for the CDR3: TGTGCCAGCAGCCCCCCGGGTCTCACAGATACGCAGTATTTT. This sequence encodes CASSPPGLTDTQYF.

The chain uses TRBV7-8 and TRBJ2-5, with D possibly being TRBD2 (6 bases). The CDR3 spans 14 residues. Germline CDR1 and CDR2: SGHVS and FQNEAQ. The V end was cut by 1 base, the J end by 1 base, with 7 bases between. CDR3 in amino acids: CASSLGGVQETQYF. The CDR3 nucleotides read TGTGCCAGCAGCTTAGGGGGGGTCCAAGAGACCCAGTACTTC. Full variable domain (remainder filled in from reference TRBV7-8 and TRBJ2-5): GAGVSQSPRYKVAKRGQDVALRCDPISGHVSLFWYQQALGQGPEFLTYFQNEAQLDKSGLPSDRFFAERPEGSVSTLKIQRTQQEDSAVYLCASSLGGVQETQYFGPGTRLLVL.

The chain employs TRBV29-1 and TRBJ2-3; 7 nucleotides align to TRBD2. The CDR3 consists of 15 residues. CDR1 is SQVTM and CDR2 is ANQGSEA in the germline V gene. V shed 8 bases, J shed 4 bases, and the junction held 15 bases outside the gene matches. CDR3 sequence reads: CSSKPPTSAADTQYF. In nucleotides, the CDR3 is TGCAGCTCCAAGCCTCCTACTAGCGCTGCAGATACGCAGTATTTT.

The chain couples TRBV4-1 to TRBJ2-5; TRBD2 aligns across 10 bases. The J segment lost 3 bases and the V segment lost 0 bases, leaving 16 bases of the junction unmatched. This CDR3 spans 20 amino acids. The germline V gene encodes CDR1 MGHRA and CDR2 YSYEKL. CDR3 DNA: TGCGCCAGCAGCCAAGATGTGGTGGTAAGGGGACTAGCGCGAGAAGAGACCCAGTACTTC. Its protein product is CASSQDVVVRGLAREETQYF.

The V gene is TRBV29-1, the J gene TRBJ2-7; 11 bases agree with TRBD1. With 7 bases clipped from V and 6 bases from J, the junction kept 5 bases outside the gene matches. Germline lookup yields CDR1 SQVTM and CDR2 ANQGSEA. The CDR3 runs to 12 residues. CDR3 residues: CSAQGQGGEQYF. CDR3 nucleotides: TGCAGCGCACAGGGACAGGGGGGCGAGCAGTACTTC.

Here the CDR3 DNA reads TGTGCCAGCAGTAGGGACAGGGGGGTCTACGAGCAGTACTTC. Translating it yields CASSRDRGVYEQYF. The chain joins TRBV6-5 to TRBJ2-7, with 11 bases that match TRBD1. The V gene end was trimmed by 5 bases and the J gene end by 3 bases; junction bases not matched to a gene: 3. Germline CDR1 is MNHEY and CDR2 is SVGAGI. This CDR3 comprises 14 residues.

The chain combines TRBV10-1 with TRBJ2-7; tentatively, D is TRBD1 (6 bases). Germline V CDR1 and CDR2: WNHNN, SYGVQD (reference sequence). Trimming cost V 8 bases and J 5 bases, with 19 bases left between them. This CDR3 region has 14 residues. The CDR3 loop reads CASETGKNSDEQYF. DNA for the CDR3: TGCGCCAGCGAAACAGGGAAGAATAGCGACGAGCAGTACTTC.

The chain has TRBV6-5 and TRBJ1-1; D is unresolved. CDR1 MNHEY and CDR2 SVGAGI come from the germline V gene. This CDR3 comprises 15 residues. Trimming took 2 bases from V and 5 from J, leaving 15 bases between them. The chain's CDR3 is CASSYLREVGTEAFF. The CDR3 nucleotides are TGTGCCAGCAGTTACCTCCGGGAGGTCGGAACTGAAGCTTTCTTT.

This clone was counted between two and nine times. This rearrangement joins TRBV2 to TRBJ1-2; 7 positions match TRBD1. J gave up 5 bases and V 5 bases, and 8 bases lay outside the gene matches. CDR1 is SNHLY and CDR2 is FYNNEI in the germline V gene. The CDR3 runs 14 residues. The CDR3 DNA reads TGTGCCAGCAGTCCTACCGGGACAGCGTATGGCTACACCTTC. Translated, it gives CASSPTGTAYGYTF.

The CDR3 reads CASSLRAGAFFDEQFF. The CDR3 coding sequence is TGCGCCAGCAGCTTGCGAGCAGGGGCCTTTTTCGATGAGCAGTTCTTC. The genes are TRBV5-1 and TRBJ2-1; D is possibly TRBD1 (6 bases). The CDR3 has 16 amino acids. The germline V and J ends were trimmed by 1 base and 8 bases, with 19 bases remaining between them. The germline V gene encodes CDR1 SGHRS and CDR2 YFSETQ.

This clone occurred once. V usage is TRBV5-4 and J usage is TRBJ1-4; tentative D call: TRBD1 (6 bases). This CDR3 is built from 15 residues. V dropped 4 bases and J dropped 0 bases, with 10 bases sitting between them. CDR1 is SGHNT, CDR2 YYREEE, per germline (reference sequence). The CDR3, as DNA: TGTGCCAGCAGCCGAGGGACAACAACTAATGAAAAACTGTTTTTT. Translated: CASSRGTTTNEKLFF.

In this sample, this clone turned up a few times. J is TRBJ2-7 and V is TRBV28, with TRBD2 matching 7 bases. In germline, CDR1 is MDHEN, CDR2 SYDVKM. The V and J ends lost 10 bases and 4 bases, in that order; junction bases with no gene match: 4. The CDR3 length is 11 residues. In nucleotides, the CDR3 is TGTGCCACCCGGGGGGAATACGAGCAGTACTTC. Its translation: CATRGEYEQYF. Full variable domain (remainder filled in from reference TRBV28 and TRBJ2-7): DVKVTQSSRYLVKRTGEKVFLECVQDMDHENMFWYRQDPGLGLRLIYFSYDVKMKEKGDIPEGYSVSREKKERFSLILESASTNQTSMYLCATRGEYEQYFGPGTRLTVT.

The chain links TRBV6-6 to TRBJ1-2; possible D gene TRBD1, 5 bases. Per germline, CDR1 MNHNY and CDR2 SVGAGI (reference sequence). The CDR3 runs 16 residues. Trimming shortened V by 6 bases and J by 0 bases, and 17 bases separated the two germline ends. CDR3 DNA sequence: TGTGCCAGCAGAAAAAGGCAGGGAGGTTCTAACTATGGCTACACCTTC. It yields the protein CASRKRQGGSNYGYTF.

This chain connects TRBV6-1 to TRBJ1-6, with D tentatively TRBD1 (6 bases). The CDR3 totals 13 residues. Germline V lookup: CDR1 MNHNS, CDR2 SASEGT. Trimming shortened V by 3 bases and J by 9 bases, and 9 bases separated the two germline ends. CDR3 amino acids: CASSDTGFSPLHF. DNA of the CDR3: TGTGCCAGCAGTGACACAGGGTTTTCACCCCTCCACTTT.

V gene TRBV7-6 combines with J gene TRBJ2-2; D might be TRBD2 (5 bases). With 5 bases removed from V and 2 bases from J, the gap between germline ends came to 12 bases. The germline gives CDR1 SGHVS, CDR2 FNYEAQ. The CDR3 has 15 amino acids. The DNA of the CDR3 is TGTGCCAGCAGCCCCCCGAGGGCCAACACCGGGGAGCTGTTTTTT. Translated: CASSPPRANTGELFF. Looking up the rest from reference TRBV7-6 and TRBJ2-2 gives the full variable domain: GAGVSQSPRYKVTKRGQDVALRCDPISGHVSLYWYRQALGQGPEFLTYFNYEAQQDKSGLPNDRFSAERPEGSISTLTIQRTEQRDSAMYRCASSPPRANTGELFFGEGSRLTVL.

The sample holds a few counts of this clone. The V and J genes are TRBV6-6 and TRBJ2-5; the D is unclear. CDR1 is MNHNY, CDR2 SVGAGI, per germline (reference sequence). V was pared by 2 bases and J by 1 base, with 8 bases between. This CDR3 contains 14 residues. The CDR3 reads CASSYGTAQETQYF. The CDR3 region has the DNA TGTGCCAGCAGTTACGGTACTGCCCAAGAGACCCAGTACTTC.